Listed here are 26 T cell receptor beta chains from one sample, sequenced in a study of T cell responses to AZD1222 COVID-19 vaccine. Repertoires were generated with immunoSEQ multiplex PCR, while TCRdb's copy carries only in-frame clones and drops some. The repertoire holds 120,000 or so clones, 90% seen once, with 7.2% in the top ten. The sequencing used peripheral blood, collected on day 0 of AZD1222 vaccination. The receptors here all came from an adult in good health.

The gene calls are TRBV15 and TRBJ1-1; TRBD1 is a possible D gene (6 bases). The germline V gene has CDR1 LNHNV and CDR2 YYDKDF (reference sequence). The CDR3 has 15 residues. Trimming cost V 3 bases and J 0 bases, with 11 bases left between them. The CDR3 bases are TGTGCCACCAGCAGGGCGACAGGTATGAACACTGAAGCTTTCTTT. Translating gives CATSRATGMNTEAFF.

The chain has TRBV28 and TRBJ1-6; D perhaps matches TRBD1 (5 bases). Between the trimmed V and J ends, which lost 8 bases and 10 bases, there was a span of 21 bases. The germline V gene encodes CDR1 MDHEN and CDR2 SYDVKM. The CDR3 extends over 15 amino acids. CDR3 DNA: TGTGCCAGCGGCCTGTTGGGGGTTTCGAAGTCACCCCTCCACTTT. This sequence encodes CASGLLGVSKSPLHF.

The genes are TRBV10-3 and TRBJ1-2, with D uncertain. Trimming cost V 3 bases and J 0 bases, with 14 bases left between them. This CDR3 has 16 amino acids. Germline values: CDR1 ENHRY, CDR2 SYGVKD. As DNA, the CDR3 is TGTGCCATCAGTGAAACTCTCCTTACTTCTAACTATGGCTACACCTTC. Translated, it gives CAISETLLTSNYGYTF.

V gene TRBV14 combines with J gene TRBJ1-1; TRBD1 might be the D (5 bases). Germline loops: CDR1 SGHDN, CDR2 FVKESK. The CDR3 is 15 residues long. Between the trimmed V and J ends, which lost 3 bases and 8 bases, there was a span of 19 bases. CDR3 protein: CASSHPGGTRFEAFF. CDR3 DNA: TGTGCCAGCAGCCACCCCGGAGGGACTCGGTTCGAAGCTTTCTTT.

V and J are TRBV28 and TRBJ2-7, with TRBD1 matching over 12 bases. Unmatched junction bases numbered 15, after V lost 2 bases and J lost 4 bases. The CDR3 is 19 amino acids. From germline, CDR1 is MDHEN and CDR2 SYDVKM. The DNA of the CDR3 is TGTGCCAGCAGTTTAGGCCCGGGACAGGGGGCCCGGACACATTACGAGCAGTACTTC. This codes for CASSLGPGQGARTHYEQYF.

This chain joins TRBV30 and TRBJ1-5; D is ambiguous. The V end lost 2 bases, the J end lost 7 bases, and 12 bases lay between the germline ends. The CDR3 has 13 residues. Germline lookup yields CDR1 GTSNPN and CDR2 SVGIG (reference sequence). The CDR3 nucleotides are TGTGCCTGGAGTAAGCCAGGTCTGCAGCCCCAGCATTTT. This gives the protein CAWSKPGLQPQHF.

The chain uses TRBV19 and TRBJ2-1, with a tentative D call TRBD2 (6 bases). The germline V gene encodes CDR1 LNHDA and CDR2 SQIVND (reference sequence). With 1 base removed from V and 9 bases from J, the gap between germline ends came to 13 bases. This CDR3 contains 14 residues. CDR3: CASSIAFGRSEQFF. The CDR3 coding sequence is TGTGCCAGTAGTATAGCCTTTGGGAGGAGTGAGCAGTTCTTC.

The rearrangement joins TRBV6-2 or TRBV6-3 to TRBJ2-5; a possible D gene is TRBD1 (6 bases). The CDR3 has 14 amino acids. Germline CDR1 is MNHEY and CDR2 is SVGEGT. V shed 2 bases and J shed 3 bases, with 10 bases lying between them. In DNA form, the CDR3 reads TGTGCCAGCAGTTACCGGACAGTGAAAGAGACCCAGTACTTC. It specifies CASSYRTVKETQYF.

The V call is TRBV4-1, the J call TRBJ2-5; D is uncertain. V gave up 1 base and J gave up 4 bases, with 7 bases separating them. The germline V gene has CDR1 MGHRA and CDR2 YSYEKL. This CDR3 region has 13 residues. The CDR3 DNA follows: TGCGCCAGCAGCCAAGGTCCATTAGAGACCCAGTACTTC. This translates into CASSQGPLETQYF.

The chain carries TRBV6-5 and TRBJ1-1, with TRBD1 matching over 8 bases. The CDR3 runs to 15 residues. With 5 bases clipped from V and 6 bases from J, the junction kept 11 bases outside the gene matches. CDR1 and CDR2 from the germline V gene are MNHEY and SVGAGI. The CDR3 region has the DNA TGTGCCAGCAGTCGAACGGGACAGGCCCAGTCTGAAGCTTTCTTT. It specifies CASSRTGQAQSEAFF.

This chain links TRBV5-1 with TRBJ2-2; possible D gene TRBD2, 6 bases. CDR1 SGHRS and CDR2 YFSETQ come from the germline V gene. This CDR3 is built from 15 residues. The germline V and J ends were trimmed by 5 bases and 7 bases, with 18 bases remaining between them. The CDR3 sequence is CASRNGAREIGELFF. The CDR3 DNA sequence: TGCGCCAGCAGGAATGGGGCGCGGGAAATCGGGGAGCTGTTTTTT.

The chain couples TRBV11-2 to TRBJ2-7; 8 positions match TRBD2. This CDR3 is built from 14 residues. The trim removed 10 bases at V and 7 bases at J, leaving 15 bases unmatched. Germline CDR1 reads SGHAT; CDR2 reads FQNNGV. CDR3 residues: CATKPGLGALEQYF. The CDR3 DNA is TGTGCCACCAAACCGGGACTAGGGGCCTTAGAGCAGTACTTC.

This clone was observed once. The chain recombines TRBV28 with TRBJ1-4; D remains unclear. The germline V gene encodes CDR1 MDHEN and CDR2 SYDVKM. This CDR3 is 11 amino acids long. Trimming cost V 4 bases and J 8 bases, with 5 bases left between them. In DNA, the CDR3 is TGTGCCAGCAGTTCAGCGGAAAAACTGTTTTTT. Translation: CASSSAEKLFF.

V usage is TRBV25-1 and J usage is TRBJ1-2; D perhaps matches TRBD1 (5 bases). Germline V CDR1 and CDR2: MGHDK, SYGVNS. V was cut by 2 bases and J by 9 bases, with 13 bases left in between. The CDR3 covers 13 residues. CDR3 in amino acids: CASSETGALRYTF. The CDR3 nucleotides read TGTGCCAGCAGTGAAACAGGCGCGCTGCGCTACACCTTC.

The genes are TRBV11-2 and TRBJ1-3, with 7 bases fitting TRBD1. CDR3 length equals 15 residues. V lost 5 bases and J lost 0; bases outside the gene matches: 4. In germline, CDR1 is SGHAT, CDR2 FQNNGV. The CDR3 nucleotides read TGTGCCAGCAGCCGGACAGGCCTCTCTGGAAACACCATATATTTT. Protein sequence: CASSRTGLSGNTIYF.

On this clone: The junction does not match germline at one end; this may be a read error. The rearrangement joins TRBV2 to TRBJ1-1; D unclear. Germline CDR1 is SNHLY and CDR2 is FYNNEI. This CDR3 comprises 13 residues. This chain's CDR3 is CAGSEEGNTEAFF. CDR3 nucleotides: TGTGCCGGCAGTGAAGAGGGGAACACTGAAGCTTTCTTT.

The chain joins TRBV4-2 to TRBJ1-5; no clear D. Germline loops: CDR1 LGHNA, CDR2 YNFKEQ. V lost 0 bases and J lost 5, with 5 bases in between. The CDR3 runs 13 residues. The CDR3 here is CASSQDWDQPQHF. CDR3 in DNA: TGTGCCAGCAGCCAAGATTGGGATCAGCCCCAGCATTTT.

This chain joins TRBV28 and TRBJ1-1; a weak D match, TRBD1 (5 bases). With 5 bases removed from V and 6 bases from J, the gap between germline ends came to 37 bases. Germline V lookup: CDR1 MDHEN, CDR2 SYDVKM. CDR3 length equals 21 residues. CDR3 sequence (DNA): TGTGCCAGCAGTCCGGTAGGGTTGTCCCGGGGCAGGCCGGATACAGGCGCTGAAGCTTTCTTT. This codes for CASSPVGLSRGRPDTGAEAFF.

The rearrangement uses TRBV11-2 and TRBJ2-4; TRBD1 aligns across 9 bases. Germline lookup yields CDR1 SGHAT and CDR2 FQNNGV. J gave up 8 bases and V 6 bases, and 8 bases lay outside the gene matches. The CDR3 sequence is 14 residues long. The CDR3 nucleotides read TGTGCCAGCAGGAGAACAGGGGGCATGCACATTCAGTACTTC. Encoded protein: CASRRTGGMHIQYF.

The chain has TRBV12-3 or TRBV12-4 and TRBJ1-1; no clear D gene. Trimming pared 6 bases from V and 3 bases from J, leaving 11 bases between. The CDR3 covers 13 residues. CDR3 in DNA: TGTGCCAGCAGCCGGGCTAGGGACACTGAAGCTTTCTTT. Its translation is CASSRARDTEAFF.

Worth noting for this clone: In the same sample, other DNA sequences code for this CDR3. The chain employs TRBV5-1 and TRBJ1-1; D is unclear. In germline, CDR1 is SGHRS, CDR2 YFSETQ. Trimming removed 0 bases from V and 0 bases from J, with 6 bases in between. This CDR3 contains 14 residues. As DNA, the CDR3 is TGCGCCAGCAGCTTGGCTGGGATGAACACTGAAGCTTTCTTT. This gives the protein CASSLAGMNTEAFF.

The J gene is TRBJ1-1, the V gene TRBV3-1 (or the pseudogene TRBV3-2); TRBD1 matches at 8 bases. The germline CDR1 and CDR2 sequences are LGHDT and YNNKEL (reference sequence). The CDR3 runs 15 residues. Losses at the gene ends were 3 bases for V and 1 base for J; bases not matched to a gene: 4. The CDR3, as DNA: TGTGCCAGCAGCCAGCCCGGGACAGGGAACACTGAAGCTTTCTTT. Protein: CASSQPGTGNTEAFF.

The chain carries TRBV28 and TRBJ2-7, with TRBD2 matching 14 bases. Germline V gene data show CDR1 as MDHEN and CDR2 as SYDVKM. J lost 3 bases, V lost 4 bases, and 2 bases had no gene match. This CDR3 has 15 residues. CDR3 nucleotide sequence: TGTGCCAGCAGTTACGGGACTAGCGGGAGCTACGAGCAGTACTTC. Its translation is CASSYGTSGSYEQYF.

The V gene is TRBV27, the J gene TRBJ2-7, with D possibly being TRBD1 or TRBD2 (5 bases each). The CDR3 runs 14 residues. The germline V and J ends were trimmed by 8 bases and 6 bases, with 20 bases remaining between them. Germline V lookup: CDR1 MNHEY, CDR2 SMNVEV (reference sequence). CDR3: CASGDRQTTSEQYF. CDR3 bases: TGTGCCAGCGGGGACCGGCAGACCACCTCCGAGCAGTACTTC.

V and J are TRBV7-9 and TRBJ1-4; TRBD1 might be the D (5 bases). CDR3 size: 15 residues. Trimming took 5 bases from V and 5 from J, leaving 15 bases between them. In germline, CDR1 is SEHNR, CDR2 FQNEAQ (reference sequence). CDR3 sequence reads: CASSPGAGRNEKLFF. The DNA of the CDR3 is TGTGCCAGCAGCCCCGGGGCAGGGCGAAATGAAAAACTGTTTTTT.

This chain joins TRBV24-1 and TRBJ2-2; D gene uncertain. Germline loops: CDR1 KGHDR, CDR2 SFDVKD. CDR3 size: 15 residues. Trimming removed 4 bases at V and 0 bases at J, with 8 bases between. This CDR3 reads CATSDTTSNTGELFF. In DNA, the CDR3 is TGTGCCACCAGTGACACGACATCGAACACCGGGGAGCTGTTTTTT.